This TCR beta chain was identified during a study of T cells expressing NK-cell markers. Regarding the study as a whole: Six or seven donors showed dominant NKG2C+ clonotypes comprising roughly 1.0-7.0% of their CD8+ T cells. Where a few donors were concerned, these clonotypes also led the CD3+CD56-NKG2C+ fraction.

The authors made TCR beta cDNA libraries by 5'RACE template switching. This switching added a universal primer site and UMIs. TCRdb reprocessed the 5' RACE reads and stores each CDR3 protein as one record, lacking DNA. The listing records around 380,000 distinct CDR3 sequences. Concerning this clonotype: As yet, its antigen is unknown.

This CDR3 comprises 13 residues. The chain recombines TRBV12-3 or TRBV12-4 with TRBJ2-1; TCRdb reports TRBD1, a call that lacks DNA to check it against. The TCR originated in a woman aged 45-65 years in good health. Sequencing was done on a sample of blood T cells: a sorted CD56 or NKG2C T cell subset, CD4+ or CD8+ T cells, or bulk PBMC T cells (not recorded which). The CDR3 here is CASSGPTGNEQFF.